The clone carrying this T cell receptor beta chain was seen only once. Its antigen is unknown. This specimen belongs to a study of beta chain features in type 1 diabetes. The length of the CDR3 is 14 residues. CDR1 and CDR2 (germline): LNHNV, YYDKDF (reference sequence). V lost 1 base and J 8 bases, leaving 13 bases between the germline ends. Study-level findings and limits: Shorter TCRB CDR3s, moderately but significantly so, marked every one of the four CD4+ subsets in Type 1 diabetes patients.

As every portion of the isolated RNA was reverse transcribed, the sequencing read expressed TCRB transcripts. The protocol was immunoSEQ multiplex PCR, while the TCRdb copy is restricted to in-frame clones and leaves out a portion. This table has about 470,000 clones, 30% appearing once. This clonotype was sampled from a man aged 18 to 30 in good health. The J gene is TRBJ2-3, the V gene TRBV15; tentatively, D is TRBD1 (5 bases). Sequencing was done on a sample of naive CD4+ T cells from blood. CDR3 loop: CATSRVGLDITQYF. The DNA of the CDR3 is TGTGCCACCAGCAGAGTAGGTTTGGACATTACGCAGTATTTT.